The 3 T cell receptor beta chains reported below all come from one sample, sequenced in a study of blood T cell repertoires in COVID-19. TCRdb's table, derived via immunoSEQ multiplex PCR, lists solely in-frame clones and lacks some. The sample has about 480,000 clones, roughly 90% seen once. Input material: PBMCs or T cells enriched from blood (not recorded which). The source is a middle-aged woman who had recovered from COVID-19.

The CDR3 DNA reads as TGTGCCACCGGGGACAGCTATGGCTACACCTTC. It specifies CATGDSYGYTF. This chain uses TRBV24-1 with TRBJ1-2; 7 positions match TRBD1. The CDR3 contains 11 residues. J gave up 4 bases and V 9 bases, and 1 base lay outside the gene matches. The germline gives CDR1 KGHDR, CDR2 SFDVKD.

The V gene is TRBV4-1, the J gene TRBJ2-2; 8 bases are shared with TRBD1. V lost 1 base to trimming and J lost 3 bases; unmatched junction nucleotides: 1. The CDR3 loop spans 15 amino acids. CDR1 is MGHRA, CDR2 YSYEKL, per germline. The CDR3 DNA follows: TGCGCCAGCAGCCAAGTACAGGGGGACACCGGGGAGCTGTTTTTT. This sequence encodes CASSQVQGDTGELFF.

The chain recombines TRBV7-9 with TRBJ2-1; possibly TRBD2 for D (6 bases). CDR1 is SEHNR, CDR2 FQNEAQ, per germline (reference sequence). The CDR3 sequence is 17 residues long. The germline V and J ends were trimmed by 4 bases and 1 base, with 17 bases remaining between them. The CDR3 spells CASSSGREKVSYNEQFF. The CDR3, as DNA: TGTGCCAGCAGCTCCGGACGGGAGAAGGTTTCCTACAATGAGCAGTTCTTC.